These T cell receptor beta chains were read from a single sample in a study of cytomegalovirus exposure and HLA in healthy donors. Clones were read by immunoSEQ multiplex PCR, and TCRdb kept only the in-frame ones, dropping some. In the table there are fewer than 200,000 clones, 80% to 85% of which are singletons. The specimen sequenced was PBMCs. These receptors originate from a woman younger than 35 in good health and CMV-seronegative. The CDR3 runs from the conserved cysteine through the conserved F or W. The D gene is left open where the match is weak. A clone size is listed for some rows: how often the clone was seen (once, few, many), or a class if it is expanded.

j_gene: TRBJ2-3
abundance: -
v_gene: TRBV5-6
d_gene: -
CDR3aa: CASSLGAGEGKDTQYF
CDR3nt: TGTGCCAGCAGCTTGGGCGCAGGGGAGGGAAAAGATACGCAGTATTTT

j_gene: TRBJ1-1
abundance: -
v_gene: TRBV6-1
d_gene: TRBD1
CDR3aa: CASSNRQGLRSFF
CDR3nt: TGTGCCAGCAGTAACAGACAGGGGTTGAGGTCTTTCTTT

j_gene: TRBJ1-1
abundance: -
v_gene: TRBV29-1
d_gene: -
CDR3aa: CSADPTGKSFMNTEAFF
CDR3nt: TGCAGCGCCGATCCAACAGGGAAGAGTTTCATGAACACTGAAGCTTTCTTT

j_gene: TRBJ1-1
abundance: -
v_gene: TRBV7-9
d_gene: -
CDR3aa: CASSLEHRNSMNTEAFF
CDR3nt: TGTGCCAGCAGCTTAGAACACAGGAACTCTATGAACACTGAAGCTTTCTTT

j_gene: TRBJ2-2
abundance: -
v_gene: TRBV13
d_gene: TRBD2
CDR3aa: CASSASGLAGEHGELFF
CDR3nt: TGTGCCAGCAGCGCTAGCGGCCTAGCGGGAGAACACGGGGAGCTGTTTTTT

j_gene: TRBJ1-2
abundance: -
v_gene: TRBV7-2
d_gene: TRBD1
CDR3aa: CASSLATGQGDYGYTF
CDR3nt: TGTGCCAGCAGCTTAGCAACCGGACAGGGGGACTATGGCTACACCTTC

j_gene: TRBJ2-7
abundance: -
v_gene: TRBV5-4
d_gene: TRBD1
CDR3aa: CASSSTGVREQYF
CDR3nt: TGTGCCAGCAGCTCGACAGGGGTTAGAGAGCAGTACTTC

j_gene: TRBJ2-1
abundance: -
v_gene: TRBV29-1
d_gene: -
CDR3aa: CSASTALAFGEQFF
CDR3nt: TGCAGCGCCTCCACCGCCCTAGCCTTCGGTGAGCAGTTCTTC

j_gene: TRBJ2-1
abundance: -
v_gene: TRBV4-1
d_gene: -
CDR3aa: CASSRSGEQFF
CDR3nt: TGCGCCAGCAGCCGTAGCGGTGAGCAGTTCTTC

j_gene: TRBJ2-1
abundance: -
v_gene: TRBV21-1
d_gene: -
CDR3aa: CASSARTSGREYNEQFF
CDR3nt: TGTGCCAGCAGCGCCCGGACTAGCGGGAGAGAGTACAATGAGCAGTTCTTC

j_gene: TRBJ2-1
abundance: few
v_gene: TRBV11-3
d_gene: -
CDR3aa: CASSLDTGRFYNEQFF
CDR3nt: TGTGCCAGCAGCTTAGATACAGGGCGGTTCTACAATGAGCAGTTCTTC

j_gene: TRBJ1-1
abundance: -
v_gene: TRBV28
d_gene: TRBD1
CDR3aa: CASSSTGQGKTEAFF
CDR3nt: TGTGCCAGCAGTTCGACCGGACAGGGTAAAACTGAAGCTTTCTTT

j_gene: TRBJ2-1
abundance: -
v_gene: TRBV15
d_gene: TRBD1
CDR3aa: CATSRGQGHNEQFF
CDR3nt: TGTGCCACCAGCAGGGGACAGGGACACAATGAGCAGTTCTTC

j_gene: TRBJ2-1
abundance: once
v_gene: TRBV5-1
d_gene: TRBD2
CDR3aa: CAVRLAGAQNEQFF
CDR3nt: TGCGCCGTCCGACTAGCGGGAGCACAAAATGAGCAGTTCTTC

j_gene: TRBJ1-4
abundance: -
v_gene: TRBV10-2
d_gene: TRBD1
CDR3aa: CASNVGQATNEKLFF
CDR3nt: TGCGCCAGCAACGTTGGACAGGCGACAAATGAAAAACTGTTTTTT

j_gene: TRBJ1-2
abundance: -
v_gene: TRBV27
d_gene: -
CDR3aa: CASSLSWGQGALERGLTF
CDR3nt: -

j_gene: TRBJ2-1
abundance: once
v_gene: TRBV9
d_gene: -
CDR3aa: CASSVEPNGEQFF
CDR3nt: TGTGCCAGCAGCGTTGAGCCTAATGGTGAGCAGTTCTTC

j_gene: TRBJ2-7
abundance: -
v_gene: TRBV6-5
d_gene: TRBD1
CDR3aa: CASIPGQGSHEQYF
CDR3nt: TGTGCCAGCATCCCGGGACAGGGGTCGCACGAGCAGTACTTC

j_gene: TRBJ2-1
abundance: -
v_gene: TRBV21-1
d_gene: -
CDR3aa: CASSKRGLQGYNEQFF
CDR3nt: TGTGCCAGCAGCAAAAGGGGACTACAAGGATACAATGAGCAGTTCTTC

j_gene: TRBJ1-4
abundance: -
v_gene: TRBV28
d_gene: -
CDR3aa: CASSSQDTNEKLFF
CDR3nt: TGTGCCAGCAGTTCACAGGATACTAATGAAAAACTGTTTTTT

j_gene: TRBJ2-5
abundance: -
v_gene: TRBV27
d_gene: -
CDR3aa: CASSRLDQETQYF
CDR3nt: TGTGCCAGCAGTCGACTAGACCAAGAGACCCAGTACTTC

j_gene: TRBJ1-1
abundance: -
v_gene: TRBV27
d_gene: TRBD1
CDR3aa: CASSTLGNRGKGGNTEAFF
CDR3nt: TGTGCCAGCAGTACCTTAGGAAACAGGGGGAAAGGGGGGAACACTGAAGCTTTCTTT

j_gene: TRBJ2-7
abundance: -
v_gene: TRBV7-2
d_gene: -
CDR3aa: CASSWGWVGGSYEQYF
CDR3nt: TGTGCCAGCAGCTGGGGGTGGGTGGGAGGCTCCTACGAGCAGTACTTC

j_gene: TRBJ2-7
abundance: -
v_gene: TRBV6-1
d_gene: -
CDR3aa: CASGQWTVGSYEQYF
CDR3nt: TGTGCCAGCGGACAGTGGACGGTCGGCTCCTACGAGCAGTACTTC

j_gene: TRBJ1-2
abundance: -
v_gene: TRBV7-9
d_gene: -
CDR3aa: CASSFGAVDGYTF
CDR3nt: TGTGCCAGCAGCTTTGGGGCAGTTGATGGCTACACCTTC

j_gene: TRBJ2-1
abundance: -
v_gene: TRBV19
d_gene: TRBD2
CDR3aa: CASSIGLAGEDYNEQFF
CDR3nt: TGTGCCAGTAGTATAGGACTAGCGGGAGAAGACTACAATGAGCAGTTCTTC

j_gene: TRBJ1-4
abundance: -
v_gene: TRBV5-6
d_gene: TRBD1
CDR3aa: CASSSGQGGTNEKLFF
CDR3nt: TGTGCCAGCAGCTCGGGACAGGGGGGGACTAATGAAAAACTGTTTTTT

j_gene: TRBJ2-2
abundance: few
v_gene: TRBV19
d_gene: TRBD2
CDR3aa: CASGKREDTGELFF
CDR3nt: TGTGCCAGTGGGAAGCGGGAGGACACCGGGGAGCTGTTTTTT

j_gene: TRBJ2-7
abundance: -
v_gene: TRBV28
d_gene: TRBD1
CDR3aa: CASSSTGTGSPYEQYF
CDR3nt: TGTGCCAGCAGCTCAACCGGGACAGGGTCCCCCTACGAGCAGTACTTC

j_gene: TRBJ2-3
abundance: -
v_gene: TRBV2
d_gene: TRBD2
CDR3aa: CASGPGGDTDTQYF
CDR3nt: TGTGCCAGCGGCCCCGGGGGGGACACAGATACGCAGTATTTT

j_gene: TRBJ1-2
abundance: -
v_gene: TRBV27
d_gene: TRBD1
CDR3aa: CASSGQDVYGYTF
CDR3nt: TGTGCCAGTTCGGGACAGGACGTCTATGGCTACACCTTC

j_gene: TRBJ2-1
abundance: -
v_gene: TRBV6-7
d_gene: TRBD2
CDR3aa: CASSYPASGSLVSYNEQFF
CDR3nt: TGTGCCAGCAGTTACCCGGCTAGCGGGAGTTTAGTCTCCTACAATGAGCAGTTCTTC

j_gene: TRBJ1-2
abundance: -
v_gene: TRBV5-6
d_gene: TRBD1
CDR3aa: CASSSGTGSYGYTF
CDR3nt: TGTGCCAGCAGCTCAGGGACAGGGTCCTATGGCTACACCTTC

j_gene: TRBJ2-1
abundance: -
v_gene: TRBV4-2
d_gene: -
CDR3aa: CASSQGGTTDEQFF
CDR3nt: TGTGCCAGCAGCCAAGGCGGGACGACCGATGAGCAGTTCTTC

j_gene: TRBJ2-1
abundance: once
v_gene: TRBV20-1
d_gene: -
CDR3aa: CSASTDNEQFF
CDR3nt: TGCAGTGCTAGCACGGACAATGAGCAGTTCTTC

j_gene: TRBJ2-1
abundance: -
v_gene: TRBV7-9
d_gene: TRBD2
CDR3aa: CASSLALTSEYNEQFF
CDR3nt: TGTGCCAGCAGCTTAGCGCTGACTAGCGAGTACAATGAGCAGTTCTTC

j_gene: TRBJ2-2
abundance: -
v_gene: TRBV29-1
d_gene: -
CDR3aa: CSVWRQWDGELFF
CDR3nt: TGCAGCGTTTGGCGACAGTGGGACGGGGAGCTGTTTTTT

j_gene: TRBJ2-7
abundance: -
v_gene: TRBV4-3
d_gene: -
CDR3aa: CASSQEFPGQSYEQYF
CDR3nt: TGCGCCAGCAGCCAAGAGTTTCCAGGACAGAGCTACGAGCAGTACTTC

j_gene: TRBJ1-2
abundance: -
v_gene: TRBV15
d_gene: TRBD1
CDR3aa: CATSIGTGPYGYTF
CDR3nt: TGTGCCACCAGCATAGGGACAGGCCCCTATGGCTACACCTTC

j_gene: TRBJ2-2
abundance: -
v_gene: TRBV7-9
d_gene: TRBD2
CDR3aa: CASSFFAGGYTGELFF
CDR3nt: TGTGCCAGCAGCTTTTTCGCGGGAGGGTACACCGGGGAGCTGTTTTTT

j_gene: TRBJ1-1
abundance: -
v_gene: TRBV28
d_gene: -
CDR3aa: CASSLLSWFSDTEAFF
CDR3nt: TGTGCCAGCAGTTTACTTTCTTGGTTCTCGGACACTGAAGCTTTCTTT

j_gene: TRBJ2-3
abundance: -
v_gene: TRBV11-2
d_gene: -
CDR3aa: CASSWTGVTQYF
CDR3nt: TGTGCCAGCAGCTGGACTGGGGTAACGCAGTATTTT

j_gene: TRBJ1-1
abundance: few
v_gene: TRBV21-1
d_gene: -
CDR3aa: CASSVSGVNTEAFF
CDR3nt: TGTGCCAGCAGCGTTTCGGGGGTGAACACTGAAGCTTTCTTT

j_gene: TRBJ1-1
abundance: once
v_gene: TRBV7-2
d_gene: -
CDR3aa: CASSSQPPKMMNTEAFF
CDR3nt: TGTGCCAGCAGCTCACAACCCCCAAAGATGATGAACACTGAAGCTTTCTTT

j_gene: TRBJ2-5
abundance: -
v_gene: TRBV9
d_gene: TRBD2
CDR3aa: CASSVLAGGLETQYF
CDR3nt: TGTGCCAGCAGCGTTCTAGCGGGAGGTCTTGAGACCCAGTACTTC

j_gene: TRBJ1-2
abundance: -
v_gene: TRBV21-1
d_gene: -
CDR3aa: CASSKAYYSAGLGATLGGYTF
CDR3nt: TGTGCCAGCAGCAAAGCCTACTACAGCGCGGGATTAGGGGCAACGTTAGGGGGCTACACCTTC

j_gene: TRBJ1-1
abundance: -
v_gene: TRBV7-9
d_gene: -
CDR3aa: CASSSPGDQNTEAFF
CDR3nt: TGTGCCAGCAGCTCGCCGGGGGATCAGAACACTGAAGCTTTCTTT

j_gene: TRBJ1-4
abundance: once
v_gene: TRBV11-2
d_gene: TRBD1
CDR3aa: CASSPYITGTGGEKLFF
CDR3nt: TGTGCCAGCAGCCCATACATCACCGGGACAGGGGGGGAAAAACTGTTTTTT

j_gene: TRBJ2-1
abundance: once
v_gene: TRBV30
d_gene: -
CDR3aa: CAWTGAKGWEQFF
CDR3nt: TGTGCCTGGACCGGTGCTAAGGGGTGGGAGCAGTTCTTC

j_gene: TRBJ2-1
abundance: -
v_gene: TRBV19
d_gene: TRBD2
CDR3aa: CASSMTGGLYNEQFF
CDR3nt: TGTGCCAGTAGTATGACGGGAGGGCTGTACAATGAGCAGTTCTTC

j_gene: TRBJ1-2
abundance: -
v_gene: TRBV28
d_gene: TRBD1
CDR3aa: CASTSDRVGGYTF
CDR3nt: TGTGCCAGCACCTCCGACAGGGTGGGGGGCTACACCTTC

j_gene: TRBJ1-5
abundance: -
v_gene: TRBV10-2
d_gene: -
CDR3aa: CASSLGASNQPQHF
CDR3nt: TGCGCCAGCAGTTTGGGGGCTAGCAATCAGCCCCAGCATTTT